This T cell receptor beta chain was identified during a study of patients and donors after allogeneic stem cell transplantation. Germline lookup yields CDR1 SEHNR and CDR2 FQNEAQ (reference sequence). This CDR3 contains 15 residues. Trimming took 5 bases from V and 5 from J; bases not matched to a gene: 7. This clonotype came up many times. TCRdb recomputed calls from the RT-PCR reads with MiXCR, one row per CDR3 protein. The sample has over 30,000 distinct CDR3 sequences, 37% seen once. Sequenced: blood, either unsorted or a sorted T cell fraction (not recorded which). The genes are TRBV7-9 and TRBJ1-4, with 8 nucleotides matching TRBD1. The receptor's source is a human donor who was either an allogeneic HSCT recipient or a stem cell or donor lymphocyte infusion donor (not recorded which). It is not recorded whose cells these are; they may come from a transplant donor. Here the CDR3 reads CASSMGQEKNEKLFF. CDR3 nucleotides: TGTGCCAGCAGCATGGGACAGGAAAAGAATGAAAAACTGTTTTTT.